This TCR beta chain was documented in a study of shared clonotypes between healthy human individuals (dated by TCRdb to the early 2020s). With regard to the full study: The cohort comprised a couple of women and a few men aged 18 to 49 years. The study deeply sequenced blood TCR repertoires of several healthy adults to estimate repertoire size and the extent of clonotype sharing between individuals. For each donor, three plates each were used for CD4 naive and CD4 memory, two plates were used for CD8 naive, and one plate was used for CD8 memory. Different laboratories and diverse techniques were used to prepare libraries and sequence TCR repertoires, to increase sequencing depth and limit assay-specific biases. Between about 0.85 and 10 billion PBMCs per donor were obtained by leukapheresis.

On the study overall, not on this receptor specifically: Larger estimated clonotype richness was generally found for naive subsets than for memory subsets. Pairwise subsampling led to the expectation that sequencing depth would affect the degree of clonotype sharing among donors. Sharing across several donors was observed for about 4.8% of naive CD4, over 3% of naive CD8, roughly 2.4% of memory CD4, and approximately 0.41% of memory CD8 clonotypes. Clonotypes shared by all four sorted-subset donors showed higher generation probabilities than non-shared clonotypes. Even with the large sequencing depth, rarefaction of the sorted-subset datasets indicated that sequencing was incomplete. Because the study included only a small number of donors, the genetic and exposure-history diversity represented was limited. Only blood was sampled, and tissue TCR repertoires likely differ from those in blood.

On this clone itself: What this receptor recognizes is not known. The sample holds no much larger clone one base away, and base qualities are not on file.

Donors were healthy HIV-negative adults with no recently reported acute infections or vaccinations. Every donor was a Caucasian adult residing in Nashville, Tennessee, USA. Magnetic negative selection was used to enrich CD4+ T cells, after which naive cells were positively selected on CD45RA and the negative fraction became the memory subset. Blood was obtained by leukapheresis, after which PBMCs were separated by Ficoll-Histopaque density gradient centrifugation and cryopreserved in liquid nitrogen vapor phase. Analytical flow cytometry was used to check the purity and quantity of each magnetically sorted T cell population. Genomic DNA was isolated from every sorted fraction and measured by UV absorbance on a Nanodrop 2000c. Using the deep immunoSEQ assay, multiplex PCR amplified TCR CDR3 regions from genomic DNA. Extracted genomic DNA from each cell subset was distributed evenly across all wells of several immunoSEQ 96-well plates, and each plate was treated as a replicate. For sorted subsets, each replicate PCR was loaded with 200 ng genomic DNA, equivalent to about 30,000 T cell genomes. The purified libraries were quantified using a Qubit 3.0 fluorometer, sized with a Bioanalyzer 2100, and then quantified again using the KAPA Library Quantification kit. Each immunoSEQ 96-well plate was sequenced on its own single-read 150-cycle Illumina NextSeq 550 flow cell. Under the source paper's analysis protocol: Because the immunoSEQ output included only junctional sequences and no quality scores, the filtering could not be the same as the filtering used for full-length reads. To assign V/J genes and CDR3, sequences were annotated using PyIR, a Python wrapper for IgBLAST v1.9, with IMGT germline references. Reads were removed for weak V/J assignments (E-value above 1e-6), missing CDR3, stop codons, out-of-frame junctions, or ambiguous translated residues. V3J clonotypes were defined by identical inferred V gene, J gene, and CDR3 amino acid sequence. Percentage overlap between repertoires was computed as shared unique clonotypes divided by the size of the smaller repertoire. Repertoire richness was assessed with RTK rarefaction, the Chao1 estimator, and Recon v2.1 estimates of unobserved clonotypes. Generation probabilities were computed with OLGA for all TCRbeta clonotypes obtained by the gDNA method from a handful of donors. TCRdb took over this immuneACCESS table, retaining in-frame rearrangements with V and J assigned. Such tables are incomplete; in checked studies, under half of the missing clones stem from an unresolved V gene, and the remainder is unexplained. That table furnishes V, J and clone size, whereas the DNA furnished D and trimming. Present in this sample are approximately 2,000,000 clones, under 95% of which were seen just once. Jointly, the top ten make up approximately 0.4% of the sample.

The CDR3, cysteine through phenylalanine, is 14 amino acids long. Here the CDR3 DNA is all that survives: 42 bases in frame from base 1. CDR1 GTSNPN and CDR2 SVGIG were looked up in the germline V gene (reference sequence). V is pared back by 7 bases and J by 7 bases, with 22 bases lying between the germline termini. The sample taken for sequencing was naive CD4+ T cells from PBMCs. According to the study, the label for this sample's cell subset or site signals: CD45RA+ positively selected. The receptor was derived from a man aged 18 to 29 in good health. Some clones in this sample may be carry-over from other donors' samples. Rearrangement joined TRBV30 to TRBJ1-2; perhaps TRBD1 is the D gene, with 5 bases matching. The CDR3 amino acid sequence is: CAFLGGGQRRGYTF. The DNA reads TGTGCCTTCCTAGGCGGGGGTCAGAGGCGTGGCTACACCTTC.